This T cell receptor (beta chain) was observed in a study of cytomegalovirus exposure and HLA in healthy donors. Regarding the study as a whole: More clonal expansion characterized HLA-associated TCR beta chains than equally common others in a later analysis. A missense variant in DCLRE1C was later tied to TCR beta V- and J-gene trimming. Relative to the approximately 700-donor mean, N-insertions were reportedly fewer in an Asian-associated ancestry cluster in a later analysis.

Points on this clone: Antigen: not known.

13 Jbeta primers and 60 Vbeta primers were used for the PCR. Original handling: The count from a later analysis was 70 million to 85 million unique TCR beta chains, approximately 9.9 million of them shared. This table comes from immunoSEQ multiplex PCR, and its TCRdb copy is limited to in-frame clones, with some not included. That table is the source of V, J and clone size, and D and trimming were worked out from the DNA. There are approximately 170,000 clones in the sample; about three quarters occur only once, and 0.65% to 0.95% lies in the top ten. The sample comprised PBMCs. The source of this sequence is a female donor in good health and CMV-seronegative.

The CDR3 is CASSSPPGTGGRSEQYF. The CDR3 region has the DNA TGTGCCAGTAGTTCCCCCCCGGGAACGGGGGGGCGGTCCGAGCAGTACTTC. The chain is built from TRBV19 and TRBJ2-7; 8 bases match TRBD2. The V segment lost 5 bases and the J segment 6 bases; nucleotides outside the gene matches: 18. Looked up from germline, CDR1 is LNHDA and CDR2 is SQIVND (reference sequence). The CDR3 loop spans 17 amino acids.